This TCR beta chain was profiled in a study of regulatory T cells in long-lasting Graves disease. The time point: newly diagnosed GD, antithyroid drugs for less than 3 months. Extracted RNA from PBMCs served as the source of the TCR library. This clonotype has ten or more counts. Both iRepertoire HTBI primers and Arm-PCR of CDR3 regions were used to build the TCR beta libraries. TCRdb re-derived calls from the multiplex PCR reads in MiXCR, one entry per CDR3 protein. The sample carries hundreds of thousands of distinct CDR3 sequences, 16% recorded once. Deletions cut 5 bases from V and 4 bases from J, with 12 bases between. The germline CDR1 and CDR2 sequences are GTSNPN and SVGIG (reference sequence). CDR3 length equals 14 residues. These data were also reused for a study on T cells in Graves' hyperthyroidism and ophthalmopathy.

Sequences were derived from peripheral blood mononuclear cells (PBMCs), sampled at new diagnosis, from a patient treated with antithyroid drugs. This clonotype was obtained from a man between 40 and 49 years old with Graves disease. The rearrangement joins TRBV30 to TRBJ1-6; no clear D gene. In nucleotides, the CDR3 is TGTGCCTGGTCTTTTTCGGGATATAATTCACCCCTCCACTTT. Translated: CAWSFSGYNSPLHF.